This record covers a single TCR beta chain. The data originate from a study of blood T cells in healthy people across ages. Germline trimming cut 5 bases from V and 4 bases from J; bases unmatched to any gene: 6. The germline V gene encodes CDR1 MNHEY and CDR2 SVGAGI. The CDR3 consists of 16 residues. Sample-barcoded 5' priming and a J-beta primer mix drove a second PCR of 7 to 11 cycles. TCRdb independently ran MiXCR on the 5' RACE reads; one entry per CDR3 protein. The sample has more than 1,400,000 distinct CDR3 sequences; 42% are singletons. The individuals who served as donors were healthy Caucasians living in Russia, aged about 6 to 90.

The origin of this receptor is a woman between 18 and 29 years old in good health. The specimen sequenced was blood. This rearrangement joins TRBV6-5 to TRBJ1-6, with 9 bases fitting TRBD1. The CDR3 DNA is TGTGCCAGCAGTCCCCGGACAGGGGAATATAATTCACCCCTCCACTTT. Residues: CASSPRTGEYNSPLHF.